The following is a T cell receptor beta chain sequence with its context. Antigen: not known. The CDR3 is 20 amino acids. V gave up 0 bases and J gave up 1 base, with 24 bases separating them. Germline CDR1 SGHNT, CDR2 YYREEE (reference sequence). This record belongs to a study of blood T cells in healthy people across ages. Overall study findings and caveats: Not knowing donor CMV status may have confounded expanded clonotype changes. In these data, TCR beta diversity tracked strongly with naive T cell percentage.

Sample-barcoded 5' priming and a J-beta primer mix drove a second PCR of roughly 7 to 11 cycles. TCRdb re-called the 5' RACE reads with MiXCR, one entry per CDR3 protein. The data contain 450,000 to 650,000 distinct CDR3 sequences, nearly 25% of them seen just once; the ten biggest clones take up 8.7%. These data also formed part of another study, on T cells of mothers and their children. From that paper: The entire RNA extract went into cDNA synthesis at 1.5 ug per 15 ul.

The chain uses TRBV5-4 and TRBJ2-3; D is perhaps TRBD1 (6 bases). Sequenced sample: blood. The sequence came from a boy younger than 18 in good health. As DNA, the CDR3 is TGTGCCAGCAGCTTGGGTTTGGGGCAGGGGACCGCTCTGGGCACAGATACGCAGTATTTT. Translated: CASSLGLGQGTALGTDTQYF.